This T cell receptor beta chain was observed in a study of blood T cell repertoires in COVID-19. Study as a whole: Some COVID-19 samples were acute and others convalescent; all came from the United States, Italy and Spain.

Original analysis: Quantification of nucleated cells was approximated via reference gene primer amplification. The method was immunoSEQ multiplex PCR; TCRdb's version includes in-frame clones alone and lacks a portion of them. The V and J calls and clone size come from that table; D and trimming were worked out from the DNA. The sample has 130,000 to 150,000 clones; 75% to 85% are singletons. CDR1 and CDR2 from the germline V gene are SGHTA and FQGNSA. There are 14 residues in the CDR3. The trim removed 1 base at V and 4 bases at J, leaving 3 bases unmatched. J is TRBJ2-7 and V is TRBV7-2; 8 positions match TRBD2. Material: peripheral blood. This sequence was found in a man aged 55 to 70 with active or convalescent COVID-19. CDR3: CASSLGASGYEQYV. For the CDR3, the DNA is TGTGCCAGCAGCTTAGGAGCTAGCGGGTACGAGCAGTACGTC.